These T cell receptor beta chains were read from a single sample in a study of T cells after yellow fever vaccination. Each CDR3 protein is one row after TCRdb ran MiXCR on the 5' RACE reads. The sample holds some 96,000 distinct CDR3 sequences, roughly 8.2% seen once. This specimen consisted of CD8+ T cells not binding an NS4B(214-222) dextramer, sorted from PBMCs, obtained more than 13 days after the first yellow fever vaccination. These receptors were taken from a man between 18 and 29 years old who received the YFV17D yellow fever vaccine. The CDR3 runs from the conserved cysteine through the conserved F or W. The D gene is left open where the match is weak. Not every row has a clone size; where given, it reads once, few, many or a size class.

>few|TRBV20-1|NA|TRBJ1-3
TGCAGTGCTAGAGGATGGGACTTTGGAAACACCATATATTTT
CSARGWDFGNTIYF
>NA|TRBV27|NA|TRBJ1-2
TGTGCCAGCAGTTTGAGGGGGAACTATGGCTACACCTTC
CASSLRGNYGYTF
>few|TRBV7-2|TRBD2|TRBJ2-5
TGTGCCAGCAGCCTCACTTTAGCGGGGGGAGTGGAGACCCAGTACTTC
CASSLTLAGGVETQYF
>NA|TRBV7-9|NA|TRBJ2-7
TGTGCCAGCAGCAAGAAGGGACTTTCCTACGAGCAGTACTTC
CASSKKGLSYEQYF
>NA|TRBV12-3/TRBV12-4|TRBD1|TRBJ1-2
TGTGCCAGCAGTTCAAATCGGGACAGCTTATGGGGCTACACCTTC
CASSSNRDSLWGYTF
>NA|TRBV7-2|NA|TRBJ2-3
TGTGCCAGCAGCTTACTAGGAAGTCGGATCCCAGATACGCAGTATTTT
CASSLLGSRIPDTQYF
>NA|TRBV9|TRBD1|TRBJ1-1
TGTGCCAGCAGCTTGGGACAGGGCTTGTCGAACACTGAAGCTTTCTTT
CASSLGQGLSNTEAFF
>NA|TRBV7-8|NA|TRBJ2-3
TGTGCCAGCAGCTTAGTTAGCGCCTTAGGGGGAGATACGCAGTATTTT
CASSLVSALGGDTQYF
>NA|TRBV6-5|NA|TRBJ2-2
TGTGCCAGCAGTTACTCGGTGAAGCAGACGAACACCGGGGAGCTGTTTTTT
CASSYSVKQTNTGELFF
>many|TRBV29-1|TRBD1|TRBJ2-2
TGCAGCGCTGATGGGACAGGGGACGGGGACACCGGGGAGCTGTTTTTT
CSADGTGDGDTGELFF
>many|TRBV6-5|NA|TRBJ2-7
TGTGCCAGCAGTCTTGCCGGTAGGCCCTACGAGCAGTACTTC
CASSLAGRPYEQYF
>NA|TRBV5-4|NA|TRBJ2-2
TGTGCCAGCAGTCTGGGGTGGGGGACTGCCACCGGGGAGCTGTTTTTT
CASSLGWGTATGELFF
>NA|TRBV29-1|NA|TRBJ1-2
TGCAGCGTTGAATCCGGGACACGGTATGGCTACACCTTC
CSVESGTRYGYTF
>few|TRBV9|NA|TRBJ1-1
TGTGCCAGCAGCGTAGTTGAGGGAGGGGAAGCTTTCTTT
CASSVVEGGEAFF
>NA|TRBV4-3|NA|TRBJ2-1
TGCGCCAGCAGCCACACCTTAGGGTCCCATGAGCAGTTCTTC
CASSHTLGSHEQFF
>NA|TRBV9|TRBD1|TRBJ2-7
TGTGCCAGCAGCCCGTACTCCGGGACAGGGGTTTACGAGCAGTACTTC
CASSPYSGTGVYEQYF
>NA|TRBV4-3|NA|TRBJ2-7
TGCGCCAGCAGCCAAGAAGGGACGGACGAGCAGTACTTC
CASSQEGTDEQYF
>few|TRBV15|NA|TRBJ2-7
TGTGCCACCAGCAGAGATAGGACGCGGGGTCCCGGGCAGTACTTC
CATSRDRTRGPGQYF